This T cell receptor (beta chain) was observed in a study of Ad26.COV2.S vaccination and SARS-CoV-2 variants. V dropped 4 bases and J dropped 2 bases, with 6 bases sitting between them. The CDR3 is made up of 13 amino acids. Germline V gene lookup returns CDR1 SNHLY and CDR2 FYNNEI. Treatment in this sample: some 20 received Ad26.COV2.S at low or high dose, single or two shots; 5 received placebo; per-sample allocation not given. Collection of the samples took place on day 63 after the first injection of vaccine or placebo. Measured with immunoSEQ multiplex PCR; TCRdb has only the in-frame clones, and not every one. The data contain some 460,000 clones, roughly nine tenths of them singletons.

The rearrangement links TRBV2 to TRBJ1-5; D unclear. The sample consisted of peripheral blood, taken in a trial of Ad26.COV2.S vaccine versus placebo. The receptor's source is a person aged 18-60 years who received the Ad26.COV2.S COVID-19 vaccine or a placebo. CDR3 in DNA: TGTGCCAGCAGTGCCCAGGGCAATCAGCCCCAGCATTTT. Its translation: CASSAQGNQPQHF.